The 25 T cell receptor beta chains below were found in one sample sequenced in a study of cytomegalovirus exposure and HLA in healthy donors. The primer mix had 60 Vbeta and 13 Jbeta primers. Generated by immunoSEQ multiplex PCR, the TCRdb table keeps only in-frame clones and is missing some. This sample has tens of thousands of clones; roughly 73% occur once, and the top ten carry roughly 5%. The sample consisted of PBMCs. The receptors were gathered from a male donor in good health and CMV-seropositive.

The CDR3 DNA reads as TGTGCCAGCAGTTACCTAGCGGGCGTCTACAATGAGCAGTTCTTC. This sequence encodes CASSYLAGVYNEQFF. The chain links TRBV6-5 to TRBJ2-1; TRBD2 aligns across 8 bases. Germline V gives CDR1 MNHEY, CDR2 SVGAGI. This CDR3 is built from 15 residues. V shed 2 bases, J shed 3 bases, and the junction held 3 bases outside the gene matches.

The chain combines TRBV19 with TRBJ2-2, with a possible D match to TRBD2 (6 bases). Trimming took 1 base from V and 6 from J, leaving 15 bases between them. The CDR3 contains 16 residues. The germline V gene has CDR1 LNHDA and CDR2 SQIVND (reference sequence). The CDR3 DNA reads TGTGCCAGTAGTATAGCACTAGGAGGGCCGCCCGGGGAGCTGTTTTTT. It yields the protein CASSIALGGPPGELFF.

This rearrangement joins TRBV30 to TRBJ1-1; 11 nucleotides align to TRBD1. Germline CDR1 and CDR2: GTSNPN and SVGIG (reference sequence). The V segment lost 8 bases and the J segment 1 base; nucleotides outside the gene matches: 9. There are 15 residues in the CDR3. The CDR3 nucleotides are TGTGCCCGTAGCCGGACAGGGGGCAGGAACACTGAAGCTTTCTTT. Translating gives CARSRTGGRNTEAFF.

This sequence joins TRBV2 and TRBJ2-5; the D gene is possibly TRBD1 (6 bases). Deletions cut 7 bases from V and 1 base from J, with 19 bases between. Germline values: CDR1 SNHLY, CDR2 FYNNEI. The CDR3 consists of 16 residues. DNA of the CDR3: TGTGCCAGCACCCGAAAGGGACAAGAGATCCAAGAGACCCAGTACTTC. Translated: CASTRKGQEIQETQYF.

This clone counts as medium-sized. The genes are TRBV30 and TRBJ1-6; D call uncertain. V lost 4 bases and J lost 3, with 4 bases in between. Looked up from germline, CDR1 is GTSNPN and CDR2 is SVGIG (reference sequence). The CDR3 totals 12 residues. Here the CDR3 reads CAWTDYNSPLHF. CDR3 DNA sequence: TGTGCCTGGACAGACTATAATTCACCCCTCCACTTT.

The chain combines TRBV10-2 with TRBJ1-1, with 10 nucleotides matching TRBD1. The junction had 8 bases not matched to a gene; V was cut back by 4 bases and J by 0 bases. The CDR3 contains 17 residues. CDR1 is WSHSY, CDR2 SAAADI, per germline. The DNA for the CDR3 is TGCGCCAGCAGTGCATACCCGACAGGGGGCCTGAACACTGAAGCTTTCTTT. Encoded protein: CASSAYPTGGLNTEAFF.

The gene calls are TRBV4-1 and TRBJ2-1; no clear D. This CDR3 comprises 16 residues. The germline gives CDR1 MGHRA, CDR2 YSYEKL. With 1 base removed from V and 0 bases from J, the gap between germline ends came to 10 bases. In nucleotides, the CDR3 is TGCGCCAGCAGCCAAGTCGGCCGGAGCTCCTACAATGAGCAGTTCTTC. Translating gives CASSQVGRSSYNEQFF.

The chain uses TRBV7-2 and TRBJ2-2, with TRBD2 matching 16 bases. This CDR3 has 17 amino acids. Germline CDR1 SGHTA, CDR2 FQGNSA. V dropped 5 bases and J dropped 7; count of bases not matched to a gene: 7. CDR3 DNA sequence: TGTGCCAGCAGCCTGGGACTAGCGGGGGGGCAGGACGGGGAGCTGTTTTTT. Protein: CASSLGLAGGQDGELFF.

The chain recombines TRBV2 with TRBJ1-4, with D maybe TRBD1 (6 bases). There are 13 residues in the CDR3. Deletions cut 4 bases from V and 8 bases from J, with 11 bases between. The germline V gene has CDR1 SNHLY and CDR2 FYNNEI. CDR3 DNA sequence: TGTGCCAGCAGTGGTACAGGGTCGGAAAAACTGTTTTTT. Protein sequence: CASSGTGSEKLFF. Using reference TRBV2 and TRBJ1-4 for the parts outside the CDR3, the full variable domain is EPEVTQTPSHQVTQMGQEVILRCVPISNHLYFYWYRQILGQKVEFLVSFYNNEISEKSEIFDDQFSVERPDGSNFTLKIRSTKLEDSAMYFCASSGTGSEKLFFGSGTQLSVL.

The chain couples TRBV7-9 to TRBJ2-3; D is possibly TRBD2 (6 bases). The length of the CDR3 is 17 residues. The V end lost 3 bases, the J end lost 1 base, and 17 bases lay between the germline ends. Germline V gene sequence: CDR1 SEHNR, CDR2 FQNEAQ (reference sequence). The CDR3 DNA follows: TGTGCCAGCAGCTTTCCGTACGGGGGTTCGGGCACAGATACGCAGTATTTT. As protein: CASSFPYGGSGTDTQYF.

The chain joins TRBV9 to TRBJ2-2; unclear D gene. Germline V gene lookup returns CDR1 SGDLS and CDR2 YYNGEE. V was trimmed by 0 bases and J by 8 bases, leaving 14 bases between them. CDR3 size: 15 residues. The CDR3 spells CASSVVTSPGGELFF. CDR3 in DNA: TGTGCCAGCAGCGTAGTAACATCCCCCGGGGGGGAGCTGTTTTTT. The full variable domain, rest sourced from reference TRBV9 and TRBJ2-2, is DSGVTQTPKHLITATGQRVTLRCSPRSGDLSVYWYQQSLDQGLQFLIQYYNGEERAKGNILERFSAQQFPDLHSELNLSSLELGDSALYFCASSVVTSPGGELFFGEGSRLTVL.

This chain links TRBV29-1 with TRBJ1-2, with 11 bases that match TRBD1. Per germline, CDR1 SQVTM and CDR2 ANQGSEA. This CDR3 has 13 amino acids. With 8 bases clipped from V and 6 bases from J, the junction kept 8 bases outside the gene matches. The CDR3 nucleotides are TGCAGCACCAGGGACAGGGGGAGCGATGGCTACACCTTC. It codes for CSTRDRGSDGYTF.

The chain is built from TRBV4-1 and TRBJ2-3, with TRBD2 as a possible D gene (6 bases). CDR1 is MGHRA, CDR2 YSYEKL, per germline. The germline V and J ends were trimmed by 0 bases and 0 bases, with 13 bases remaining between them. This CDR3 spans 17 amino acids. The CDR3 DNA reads TGCGCCAGCAGCCAAGAGAGTGGCGGGGCTAGCACAGATACGCAGTATTTT. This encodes CASSQESGGASTDTQYF.

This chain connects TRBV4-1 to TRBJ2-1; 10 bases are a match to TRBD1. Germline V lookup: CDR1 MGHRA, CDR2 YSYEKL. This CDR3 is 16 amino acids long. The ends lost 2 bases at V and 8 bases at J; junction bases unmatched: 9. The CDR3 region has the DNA TGCGCCAGCAGCCAATCCGGGACAGGGGATTGGGATGAGCAGTTCTTC. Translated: CASSQSGTGDWDEQFF.

CDR3 DNA: TGTGCCAGCAGTTACTCGTCGAGGTACGAGCAGTACTTC. Protein: CASSYSSRYEQYF. The chain employs TRBV6-6 and TRBJ2-7; D call uncertain. V was cut by 0 bases and J by 4 bases, with 7 bases left in between. Germline V lookup: CDR1 MNHNY, CDR2 SVGAGI (reference sequence). The CDR3 runs to 13 residues.

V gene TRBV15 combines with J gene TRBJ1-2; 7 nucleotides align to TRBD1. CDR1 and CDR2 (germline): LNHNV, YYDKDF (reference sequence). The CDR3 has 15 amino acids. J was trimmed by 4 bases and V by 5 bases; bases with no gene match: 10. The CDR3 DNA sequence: TGTGCCACCAGCCTCGGAGACCAGGGGGGCTATGGCTACACCTTC. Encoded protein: CATSLGDQGGYGYTF.

CDR3 coding DNA: TGTGCCAGCAGCTTGGACAGCTACGGGGAGCTGTTTTTT. This sequence encodes CASSLDSYGELFF. V and J are TRBV5-4 and TRBJ2-2; D gene unclear. This CDR3 has 13 amino acids. From germline, CDR1 is SGHNT and CDR2 YYREEE (reference sequence). V gave up 0 bases and J gave up 7 bases, with 7 bases separating them. Complete variable domain (other parts from reference TRBV5-4 and TRBJ2-2): ETGVTQSPTHLIKTRGQQVTLRCSSQSGHNTVSWYQQALGQGPQFIFQYYREEENGRGNFPPRFSGLQFPNYSSELNVNALELDDSALYLCASSLDSYGELFFGEGSRLTVL.

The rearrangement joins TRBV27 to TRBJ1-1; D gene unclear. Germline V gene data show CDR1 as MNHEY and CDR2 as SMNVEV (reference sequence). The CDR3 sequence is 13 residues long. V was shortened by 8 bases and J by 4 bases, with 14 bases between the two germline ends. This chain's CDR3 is CASASLLATEAFF. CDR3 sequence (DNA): TGTGCCAGCGCCTCCCTCCTGGCCACTGAAGCTTTCTTT.

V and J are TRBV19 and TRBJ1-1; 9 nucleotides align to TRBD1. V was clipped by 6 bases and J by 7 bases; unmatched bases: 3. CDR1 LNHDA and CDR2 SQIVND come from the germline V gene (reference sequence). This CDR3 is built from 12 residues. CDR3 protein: CASSRDRVEAFF. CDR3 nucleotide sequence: TGTGCCAGTAGCAGGGACAGGGTTGAAGCTTTCTTT.

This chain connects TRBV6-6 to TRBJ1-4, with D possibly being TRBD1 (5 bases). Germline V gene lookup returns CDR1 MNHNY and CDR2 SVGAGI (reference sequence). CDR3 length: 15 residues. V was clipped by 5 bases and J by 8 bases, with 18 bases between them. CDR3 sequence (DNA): TGTGCCAGCAGTCCCCCCGGAGGGGAGAGAGAAAAACTGTTTTTT. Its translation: CASSPPGGEREKLFF.

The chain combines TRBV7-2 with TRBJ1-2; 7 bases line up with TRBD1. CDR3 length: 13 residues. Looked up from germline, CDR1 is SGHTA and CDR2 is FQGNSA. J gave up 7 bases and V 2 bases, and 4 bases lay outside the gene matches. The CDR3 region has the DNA TGTGCCAGCAGCTTACCAGGGGGAGGTGGCTACACCTTC. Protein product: CASSLPGGGGYTF.

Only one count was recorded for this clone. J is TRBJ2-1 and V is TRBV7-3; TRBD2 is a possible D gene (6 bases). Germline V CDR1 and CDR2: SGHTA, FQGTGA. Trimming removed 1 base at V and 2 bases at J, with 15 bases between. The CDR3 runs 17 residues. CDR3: CASSLIPGDLTYNEQFF. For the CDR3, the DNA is TGTGCCAGCAGCTTAATCCCGGGGGACTTAACCTACAATGAGCAGTTCTTC. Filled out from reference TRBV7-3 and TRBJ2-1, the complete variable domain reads GAGVSQTPSNKVTEKGKYVELRCDPISGHTALYWYRQSLGQGPEFLIYFQGTGAADDSGLPNDRFFAVRPEGSVSTLKIQRTERGDSAVYLCASSLIPGDLTYNEQFFGPGTRLTVL.

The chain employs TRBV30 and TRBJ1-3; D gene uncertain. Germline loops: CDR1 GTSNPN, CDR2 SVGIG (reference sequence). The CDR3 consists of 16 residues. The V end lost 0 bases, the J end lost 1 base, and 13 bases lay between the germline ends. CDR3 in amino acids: CAWSVRMRASGNTIYF. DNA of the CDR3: TGTGCCTGGAGTGTACGTATGAGGGCTTCTGGAAACACCATATATTTT.

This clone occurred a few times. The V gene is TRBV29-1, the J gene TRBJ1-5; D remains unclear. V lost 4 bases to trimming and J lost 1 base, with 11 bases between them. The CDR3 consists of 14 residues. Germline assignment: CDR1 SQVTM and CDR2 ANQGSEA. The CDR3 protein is CSVGPGRSNQPQHF. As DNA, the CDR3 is TGCAGCGTTGGGCCAGGCAGGAGCAATCAGCCCCAGCATTTT.

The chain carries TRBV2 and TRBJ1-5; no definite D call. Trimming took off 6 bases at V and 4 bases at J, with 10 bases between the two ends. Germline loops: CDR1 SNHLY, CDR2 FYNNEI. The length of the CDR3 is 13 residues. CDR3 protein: CASSALANQPQHF. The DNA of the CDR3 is TGTGCCAGCAGCGCCTTGGCAAATCAGCCCCAGCATTTT. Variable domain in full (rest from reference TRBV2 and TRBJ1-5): EPEVTQTPSHQVTQMGQEVILRCVPISNHLYFYWYRQILGQKVEFLVSFYNNEISEKSEIFDDQFSVERPDGSNFTLKIRSTKLEDSAMYFCASSALANQPQHFGDGTRLSIL.